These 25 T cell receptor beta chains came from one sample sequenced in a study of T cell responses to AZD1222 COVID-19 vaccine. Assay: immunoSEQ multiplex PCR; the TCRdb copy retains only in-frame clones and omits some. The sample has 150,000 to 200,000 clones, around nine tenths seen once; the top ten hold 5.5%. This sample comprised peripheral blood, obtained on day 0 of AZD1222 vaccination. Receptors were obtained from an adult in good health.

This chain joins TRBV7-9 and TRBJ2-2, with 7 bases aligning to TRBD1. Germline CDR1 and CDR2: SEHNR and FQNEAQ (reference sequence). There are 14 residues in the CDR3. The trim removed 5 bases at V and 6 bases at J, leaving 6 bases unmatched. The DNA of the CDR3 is TGTGCCAGCAGCGGCACAGGGGTAGCCGGGGAGCTGTTTTTT. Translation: CASSGTGVAGELFF.

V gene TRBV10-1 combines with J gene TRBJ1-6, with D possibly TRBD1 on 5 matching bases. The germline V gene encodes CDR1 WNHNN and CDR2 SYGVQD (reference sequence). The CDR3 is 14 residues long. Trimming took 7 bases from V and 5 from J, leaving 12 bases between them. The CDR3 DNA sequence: TGCGCCAGCATCCGGGGGAAGAATAATTCACCCCTCCACTTT. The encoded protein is CASIRGKNNSPLHF.

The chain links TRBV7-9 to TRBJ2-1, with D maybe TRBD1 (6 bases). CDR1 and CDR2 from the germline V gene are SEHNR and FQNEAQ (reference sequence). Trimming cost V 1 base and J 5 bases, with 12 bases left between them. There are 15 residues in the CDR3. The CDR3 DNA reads TGTGCCAGCAGCTTAGGACAGGTCAAACACAATGAGCAGTTCTTC. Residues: CASSLGQVKHNEQFF. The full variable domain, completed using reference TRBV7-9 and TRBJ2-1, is DTGVSQNPRHKITKRGQNVTFRCDPISEHNRLYWYRQTLGQGPEFLTYFQNEAQLEKSRLLSDRFSAERPKGSFSTLEIQRTEQGDSAMYLCASSLGQVKHNEQFFGPGTRLTVL.

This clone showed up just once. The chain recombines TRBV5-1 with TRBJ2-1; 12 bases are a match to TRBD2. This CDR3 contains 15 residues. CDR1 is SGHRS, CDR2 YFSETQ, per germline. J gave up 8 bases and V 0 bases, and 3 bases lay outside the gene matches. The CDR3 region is CASSLETSGRDEQFF. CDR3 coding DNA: TGCGCCAGCAGCTTGGAGACTAGCGGGAGAGATGAGCAGTTCTTC.

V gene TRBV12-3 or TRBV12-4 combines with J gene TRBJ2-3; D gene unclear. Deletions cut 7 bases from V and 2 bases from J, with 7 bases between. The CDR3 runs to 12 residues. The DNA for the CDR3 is TGTGCCAGCATGTGGGTCACAGATACGCAGTATTTT. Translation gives CASMWVTDTQYF.

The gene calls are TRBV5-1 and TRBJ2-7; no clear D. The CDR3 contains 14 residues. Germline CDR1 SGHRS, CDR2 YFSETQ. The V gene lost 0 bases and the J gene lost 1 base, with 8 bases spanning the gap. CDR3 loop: CASSLDMGSYEQYF. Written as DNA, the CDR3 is TGCGCCAGCAGCTTGGACATGGGATCCTACGAGCAGTACTTC. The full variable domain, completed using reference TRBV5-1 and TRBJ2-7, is KAGVTQTPRYLIKTRGQQVTLSCSPISGHRSVSWYQQTPGQGLQFLFEYFSETQRNKGNFPGRFSGRQFSNSRSEMNVSTLELGDSALYLCASSLDMGSYEQYFGPGTRLTVT.

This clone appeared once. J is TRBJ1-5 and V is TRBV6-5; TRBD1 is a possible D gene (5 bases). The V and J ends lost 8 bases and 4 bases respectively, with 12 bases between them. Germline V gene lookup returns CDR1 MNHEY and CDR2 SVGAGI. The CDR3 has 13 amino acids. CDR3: CASGAGLNQPQHF. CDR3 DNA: TGTGCCAGCGGGGCAGGGTTAAATCAGCCCCAGCATTTT.

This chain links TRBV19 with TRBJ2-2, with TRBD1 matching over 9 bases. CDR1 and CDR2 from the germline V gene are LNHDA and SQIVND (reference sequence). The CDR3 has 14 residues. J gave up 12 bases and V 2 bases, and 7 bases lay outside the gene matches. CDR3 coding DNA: TGTGCCAGTAGTATAACCGGGACAGGGCCGCAGCTGTTTTTT. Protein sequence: CASSITGTGPQLFF.

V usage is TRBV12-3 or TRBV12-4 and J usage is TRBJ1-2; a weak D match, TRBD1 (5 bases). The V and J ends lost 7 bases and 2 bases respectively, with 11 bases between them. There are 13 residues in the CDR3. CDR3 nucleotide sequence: TGTGCCAGCACCGGGACGTGGAACTATGGCTACACCTTC. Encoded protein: CASTGTWNYGYTF.

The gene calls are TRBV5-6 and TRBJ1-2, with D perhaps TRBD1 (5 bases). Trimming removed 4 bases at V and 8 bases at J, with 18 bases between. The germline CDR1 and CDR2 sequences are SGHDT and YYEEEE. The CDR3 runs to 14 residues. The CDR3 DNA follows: TGTGCCAGCAGCCAGACCGGGACTGAGGACGGCTACACCTTC. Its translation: CASSQTGTEDGYTF.

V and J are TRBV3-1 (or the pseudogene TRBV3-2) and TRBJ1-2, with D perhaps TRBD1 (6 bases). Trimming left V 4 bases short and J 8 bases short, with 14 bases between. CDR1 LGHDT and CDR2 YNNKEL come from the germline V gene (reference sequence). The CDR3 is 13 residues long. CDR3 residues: CASSPSSGVGYTF. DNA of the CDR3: TGTGCCAGCAGCCCCTCGTCAGGGGTCGGCTACACCTTC.

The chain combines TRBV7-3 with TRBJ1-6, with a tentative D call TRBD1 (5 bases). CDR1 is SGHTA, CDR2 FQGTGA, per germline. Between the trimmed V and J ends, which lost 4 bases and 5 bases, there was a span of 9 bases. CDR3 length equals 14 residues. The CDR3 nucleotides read TGTGCCAGCAGCTGGGGCCGGGATAATTCACCCCTCCACTTT. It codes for CASSWGRDNSPLHF.

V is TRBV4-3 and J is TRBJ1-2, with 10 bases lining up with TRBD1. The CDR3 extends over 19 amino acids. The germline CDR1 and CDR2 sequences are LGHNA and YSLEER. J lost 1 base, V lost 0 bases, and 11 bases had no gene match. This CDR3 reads CASSQETGTGAPSNYGYTF. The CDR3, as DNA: TGCGCCAGCAGCCAAGAAACCGGGACAGGGGCGCCCAGTAACTATGGCTACACCTTC.

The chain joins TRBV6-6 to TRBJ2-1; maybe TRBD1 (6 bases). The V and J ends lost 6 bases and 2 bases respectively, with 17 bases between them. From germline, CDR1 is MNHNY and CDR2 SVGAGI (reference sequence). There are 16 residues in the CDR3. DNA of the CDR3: TGTGCCAGCAGACCCGACGGCAGGGGAGCCTACAATGAGCAGTTCTTC. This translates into CASRPDGRGAYNEQFF.

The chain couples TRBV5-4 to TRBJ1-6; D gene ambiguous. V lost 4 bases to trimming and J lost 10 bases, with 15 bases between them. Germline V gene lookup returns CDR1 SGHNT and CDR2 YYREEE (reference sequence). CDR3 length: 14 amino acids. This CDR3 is CASSLQRSDSPLHF. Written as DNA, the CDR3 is TGTGCCAGCAGCCTCCAGAGAAGTGACTCACCCCTCCACTTT.

The CDR3 DNA follows: TGTGCCAGCAGCTCGACTAGCGGGGGGGTCTATGAGCAGTTCTTC. This codes for CASSSTSGGVYEQFF. The V and J genes are TRBV7-3 and TRBJ2-1; TRBD2 matches 14 bases. Trimming removed 4 bases from V and 8 bases from J; junction bases left unmatched: 4. Germline assignment: CDR1 SGHTA and CDR2 FQGTGA. The CDR3 consists of 15 residues.

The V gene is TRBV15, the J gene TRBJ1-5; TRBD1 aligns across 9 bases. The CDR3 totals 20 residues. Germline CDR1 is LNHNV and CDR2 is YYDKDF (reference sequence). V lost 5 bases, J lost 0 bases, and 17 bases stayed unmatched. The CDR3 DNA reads TGTGCCACCAGCGGAAAGCCGGGACAGGGATCCTTTTATAGCAATCAGCCCCAGCATTTT. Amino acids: CATSGKPGQGSFYSNQPQHF.

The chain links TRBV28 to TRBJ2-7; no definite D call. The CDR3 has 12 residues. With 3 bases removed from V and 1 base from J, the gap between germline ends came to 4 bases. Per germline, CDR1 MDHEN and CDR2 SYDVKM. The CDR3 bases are TGTGCCAGCAGTTTGGCGTCCTACGAGCAGTACTTC. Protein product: CASSLASYEQYF.

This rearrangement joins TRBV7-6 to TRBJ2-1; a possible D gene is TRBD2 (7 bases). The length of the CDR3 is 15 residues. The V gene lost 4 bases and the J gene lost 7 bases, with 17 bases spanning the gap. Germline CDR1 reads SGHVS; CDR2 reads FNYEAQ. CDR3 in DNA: TGTGCCAGCAGCTCTCGATATCGGGGGGCGAATGAGCAGTTCTTC. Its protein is CASSSRYRGANEQFF.

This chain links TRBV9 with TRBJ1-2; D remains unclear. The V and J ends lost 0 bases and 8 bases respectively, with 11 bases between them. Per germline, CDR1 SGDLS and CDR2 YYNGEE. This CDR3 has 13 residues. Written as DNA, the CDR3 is TGTGCCAGCAGCGTAGGTGCCGAGAAGGGCTACACCTTC. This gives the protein CASSVGAEKGYTF.

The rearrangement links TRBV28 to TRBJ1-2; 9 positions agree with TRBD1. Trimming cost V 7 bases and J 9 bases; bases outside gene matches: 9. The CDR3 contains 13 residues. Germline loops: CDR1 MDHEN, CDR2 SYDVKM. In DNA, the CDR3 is TGTGCCAGCACCCAGGGACAGGGTAAGCGCTACACCTTC. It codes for CASTQGQGKRYTF.

CDR3 coding DNA: TGTGCCAGCAGCCAAGATAGCCTAGCGGGAGGGAATGAGCAGTTCTTC. Its translation: CASSQDSLAGGNEQFF. The gene calls are TRBV4-2 and TRBJ2-1; 12 positions match TRBD2. With V trimmed by 0 bases and J by 7 bases, 4 bases remained unmatched. Germline CDR1 is LGHNA and CDR2 is YNFKEQ. CDR3 length: 16 residues.

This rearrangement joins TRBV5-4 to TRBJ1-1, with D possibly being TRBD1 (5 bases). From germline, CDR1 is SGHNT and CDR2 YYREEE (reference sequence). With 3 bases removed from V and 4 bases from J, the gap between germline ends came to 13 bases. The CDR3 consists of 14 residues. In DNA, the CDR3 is TGTGCCAGCAGCTGGGGGGGGGACGCCACTGAAGCTTTCTTT. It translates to CASSWGGDATEAFF.

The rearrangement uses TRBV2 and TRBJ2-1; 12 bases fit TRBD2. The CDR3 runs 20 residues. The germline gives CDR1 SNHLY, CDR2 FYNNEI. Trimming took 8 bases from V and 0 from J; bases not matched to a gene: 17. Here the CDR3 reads CASGTPLAGGPVVSYNEQFF. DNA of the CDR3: TGTGCCAGCGGTACCCCCCTAGCGGGAGGGCCGGTCGTCTCCTACAATGAGCAGTTCTTC.

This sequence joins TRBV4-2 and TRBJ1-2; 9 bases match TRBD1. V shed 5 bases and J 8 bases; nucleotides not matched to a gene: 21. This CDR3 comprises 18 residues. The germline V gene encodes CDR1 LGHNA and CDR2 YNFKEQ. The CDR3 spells CASSTTGTGSSASKGYTF. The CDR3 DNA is TGTGCCAGCAGCACGACCGGGACAGGGAGTTCGGCGAGTAAAGGCTACACCTTC.